This TCR beta chain derives from a study of cytomegalovirus exposure and HLA in healthy donors. CDR3 length: 15 amino acids. The germline V gene encodes CDR1 SGHRS and CDR2 YFSETQ. J gave up 4 bases and V 4 bases, and 6 bases lay outside the gene matches. In the PCR, 60 Vbeta and 13 Jbeta primers were used. The method was immunoSEQ multiplex PCR; TCRdb's version includes in-frame clones alone and lacks a portion of them. Of under 95,000 clones in the sample, around 80% were seen once. The clonotype comes from a man aged 40-55 years in good health and CMV-seronegative. The sample taken for sequencing was PBMCs. V usage is TRBV5-1 and J usage is TRBJ2-5, with 11 bases fitting TRBD1. This CDR3 reads CASSAGQGGPETQYF. The DNA for the CDR3 is TGCGCCAGCAGCGCGGGACAGGGGGGGCCAGAGACCCAGTACTTC.